A selection of T cell receptor beta chains follows, all from one sample in a study of blood T cell repertoires in COVID-19. Only in-frame clones appear in the TCRdb table, and some are missing; sequencing was by immunoSEQ multiplex PCR. The sample holds 260,000 or so clones, roughly 88% seen once. The sample taken for sequencing was peripheral blood. These receptors originate from a human donor in a cohort sampled during active COVID-19. Each CDR3 is given with its conserved first and last residue. A D gene is named only where the DNA matches it firmly. Not all rows give a size; the values are once, few, many and, for expanded clones, a class.

D gene	V gene	CDR3 length	clone size	J gene	CDR3 protein	CDR3 DNA
NA	TRBV7-9	15	NA	TRBJ2-1	CASSLAGTPVGAQFF	TGTGCCAGCAGCTTAGCCGGGACACCGGTGGGTGCGCAGTTCTTC
TRBD1	TRBV5-1	14	NA	TRBJ2-7	CASSLGDRGYEQYF	TGCGCCAGCAGCTTAGGGGACAGGGGCTACGAGCAGTACTTC
TRBD1	TRBV23-1	14	NA	TRBJ2-1	CASSQQGANNEQFF	TGCGCCAGCAGCCAACAGGGGGCTAACAATGAGCAGTTCTTC
TRBD2	TRBV27	15	once	TRBJ2-7	CASSLVAGGSYEQYF	TGTGCCAGCAGTTTAGTAGCGGGAGGCTCCTACGAGCAGTACTTC
NA	TRBV2	17	NA	TRBJ1-6	CASTGFRDTLRNSPLHF	TGTGCCAGCACCGGCTTTCGGGACACCTTGAGAAATTCACCCCTCCACTTT
TRBD1	TRBV19	14	NA	TRBJ1-3	CASSMTGSGNTIYF	TGTGCCAGTAGTATGACAGGGTCTGGAAACACCATATATTTT
TRBD1	TRBV3-1/TRBV3-2	17	NA	TRBJ1-2	CASSQGQGVGRAYGYTF	TGTGCCAGCAGCCAAGGACAGGGGGTGGGACGTGCCTATGGCTACACCTTC
TRBD1	TRBV19	18	NA	TRBJ1-2	CASSTRGDAPRSSYGYTF	TGTGCCAGTAGTACCAGGGGGGACGCCCCGCGGTCCTCCTATGGCTACACCTTC
NA	TRBV7-2	14	NA	TRBJ2-1	CASSLAPELNEQFF	TGTGCCAGCAGCTTAGCGCCGGAGCTCAATGAGCAGTTCTTC
TRBD1	TRBV5-4	14	NA	TRBJ1-1	CASSAGTENTEAFF	TGTGCCAGCAGCGCCGGGACAGAGAACACTGAAGCTTTCTTT
TRBD2	TRBV6-2/TRBV6-3	19	NA	TRBJ2-3	CASSTPLSSGGLETDTQYF	TGTGCCAGCAGTACCCCCTTGTCTAGCGGAGGGCTAGAAACAGATACGCAGTATTTT
NA	TRBV9	13	NA	TRBJ2-7	CASSAGVSYEQYF	TGTGCCAGCAGCGCAGGGGTCTCCTACGAGCAGTACTTC
NA	TRBV6-5	13	NA	TRBJ2-7	CASSYRLSYEQYF	TGTGCCAGCAGTTACAGACTGAGCTACGAGCAGTACTTC
TRBD2	TRBV6-5	15	NA	TRBJ2-7	CASRAGASGVNEQYF	TGTGCCAGCAGGGCAGGGGCTAGCGGGGTCAACGAGCAGTACTTC
NA	TRBV4-3	14	NA	TRBJ1-2	CASSGTPNYYGYTF	TGCGCCAGCTCCGGGACACCCAATTACTATGGCTACACCTTC
TRBD2	TRBV28	16	NA	TRBJ2-2	CASFKRLARNTGELFF	TGTGCCAGCTTCAAAAGACTAGCGCGGAACACCGGGGAGCTGTTTTTT
NA	TRBV5-4	15	NA	TRBJ1-2	CASSLGQATNYGYTF	TGTGCCAGCAGCTTGGGGCAGGCGACTAACTATGGCTACACCTTC
TRBD1	TRBV11-2	14	NA	TRBJ2-7	CASNGQGVRNEQYF	TGTGCCAGCAACGGACAGGGGGTAAGGAACGAGCAGTACTTC
TRBD1	TRBV10-3	16	NA	TRBJ1-2	CASSQGATATNYGYTF	TGTGCCAGCTCACAGGGGGCGACGGCCACTAACTATGGCTACACCTTC
NA	TRBV15	17	NA	TRBJ1-5	CATSREGGRPVNQPQHF	TGTGCCACCAGCAGAGAGGGCGGGCGACCGGTCAATCAGCCCCAGCATTTT
NA	TRBV18	14	NA	TRBJ2-7	CASSPGGGQYEQYF	TGTGCCAGCTCACCAGGCGGGGGACAATACGAGCAGTACTTC
TRBD1	TRBV5-1	17	NA	TRBJ1-6	CASSLDGQGAINSPLHF	TGCGCCAGCAGCTTGGACGGACAGGGGGCAATTAATTCACCCCTCCACTTT
NA	TRBV5-1	18	few	TRBJ1-3	CASSLEDGDLLGGNTIYF	TGCGCCAGCAGCTTGGAGGACGGGGATCTGCTGGGTGGAAACACCATATATTTT
NA	TRBV6-5	15	NA	TRBJ1-1	CASSYSKRGGTEAFF	TGTGCCAGCAGTTACTCGAAACGGGGAGGTACTGAAGCTTTCTTT